A single TCR beta chain is shown here with its context. This record comes from a study of blood T cell repertoires in COVID-19. Across the study: Samples of COVID-19 (acute and convalescent) were obtained from the United States, Italy and Spain.

Exposed participants encountered a COVID-19 case during the 2 weeks preceding study entry. Germline-derived CDR1 and CDR2 are SGHAT and FQNNGV. V was trimmed by 4 bases and J by 6 bases, leaving 21 bases between them. CDR3 length: 16 residues. Authors' data handling: From reference gene primer amplification, estimates of nucleated cell counts were derived. Repertoires were generated with immunoSEQ multiplex PCR, while TCRdb's copy carries only in-frame clones and drops some. That table is the source of V, J and clone size, and D and trimming were worked out from the DNA. The sample gives 200,000 to 250,000 clones, over 80% of which show up once; about 3.5% is in the top ten.

The chain links TRBV11-2 to TRBJ1-2; maybe TRBD1 (6 bases). The sequence was obtained from a woman in her 30s who had been exposed to COVID-19. Specimen: PBMCs or T cells enriched from blood (not recorded which). The CDR3, as DNA: TGTGCCAGCAGCTCCCCGCTTTCCGGGACACCGGATGGCTACACCTTC. It is translated as CASSSPLSGTPDGYTF.